Presented here are 9 T cell receptor beta chains from one specimen sequenced in a study of blood T cell repertoires in COVID-19. TCRdb keeps only in-frame clones here, not all; method: immunoSEQ multiplex PCR. Here the sample spans a few hundred thousand clones, 70% to 75% being singletons. Input material: peripheral blood. Every receptor here comes from a woman aged 80 or over with acute or convalescent COVID-19.

The chain joins TRBV2 to TRBJ1-3; unclear D gene. Per the germline V gene, CDR1 is SNHLY and CDR2 is FYNNEI. CDR3 length: 15 amino acids. V dropped 5 bases and J dropped 4 bases, with 15 bases sitting between them. The CDR3 sequence is CASSSTFNAGNTIYF. In nucleotides, the CDR3 is TGTGCCAGCAGTTCTACCTTCAACGCAGGAAACACCATATATTTT.

This sequence joins TRBV11-2 and TRBJ1-2; D is undetermined. Between the trimmed V and J ends, which lost 2 bases and 0 bases, there was a span of 7 bases. CDR1 SGHAT and CDR2 FQNNGV come from the germline V gene. The CDR3 has 14 residues. CDR3: CASSLTSPNYGYTF. In nucleotides, the CDR3 is TGTGCCAGCAGCTTAACTAGTCCTAACTATGGCTACACCTTC.

This clone has only a few counts. The chain uses TRBV7-3 and TRBJ2-1; D perhaps matches TRBD2 (5 bases). The V gene's germline CDR1 is SGHTA and CDR2 FQGTGA. The length of the CDR3 is 13 residues. Trimming took off 2 bases at V and 9 bases at J, with 11 bases between the two ends. The CDR3 loop reads CASSLGPGSEQFF. CDR3 coding DNA: TGTGCCAGCAGCTTAGGGCCGGGAAGTGAGCAGTTCTTC.

The rearrangement joins TRBV7-2 to TRBJ2-4; D possibly corresponds to TRBD2 (5 bases). Germline lookup yields CDR1 SGHTA and CDR2 FQGNSA. CDR3 length: 14 residues. V lost 5 bases to trimming and J lost 4 bases, with 12 bases between them. The DNA for the CDR3 is TGTGCCAGCAGCACCGGGATTTCTAAAAACATTCAGTACTTC. This codes for CASSTGISKNIQYF.

This clone was found a few times. The rearrangement joins TRBV6-5 to TRBJ2-4, with D perhaps TRBD1 (5 bases). The CDR3 sequence is 14 residues long. Germline lookup yields CDR1 MNHEY and CDR2 SVGAGI. The V and J ends lost 6 bases and 0 bases respectively, with 9 bases between them. This CDR3 reads CASRQDIAKNIQYF. Written as DNA, the CDR3 is TGTGCCAGCAGACAGGACATAGCCAAAAACATTCAGTACTTC.

DNA of the CDR3: TGTGCCAGCAGCCTTAGCGGGTATGAGCAGTTCTTC. Translated, it gives CASSLSGYEQFF. The rearrangement links TRBV3-1 (or the pseudogene TRBV3-2) to TRBJ2-1; 7 nucleotides agree with TRBD2. The CDR3 is 12 amino acids. Germline CDR1 and CDR2: LGHDT and YNNKEL (reference sequence). The ends lost 4 bases at V and 8 bases at J; junction bases unmatched: 2.

This sequence joins TRBV6-5 and TRBJ1-6; D remains ambiguous. The length of the CDR3 is 15 residues. The germline gives CDR1 MNHEY, CDR2 SVGAGI. Trimming left V 7 bases short and J 7 bases short, with 17 bases between. The CDR3 DNA reads TGTGCCAGCACCCTGGAGAGGGTCGGCAATTCACCCCTCCACTTT. Its protein is CASTLERVGNSPLHF.

This clone was seen a few times. The V gene is TRBV12-3 or TRBV12-4, the J gene TRBJ2-7; perhaps TRBD2 as D (6 bases). Trimming pared 8 bases from V and 8 bases from J, leaving 16 bases between. CDR3 size: 12 residues. The CDR3 DNA reads TGTGCCAGCGGACGGTCTGGGGGGAAGCAGTACTTC. Translation: CASGRSGGKQYF.

This chain uses TRBV6-1 with TRBJ1-1; D remains ambiguous. This CDR3 is built from 11 residues. CDR1 is MNHNS and CDR2 is SASEGT in the germline V gene. Trimming cost V 2 bases and J 11 bases, with 9 bases left between them. CDR3 loop: CASSEHGPAFF. The CDR3 region has the DNA TGTGCCAGCAGTGAACACGGTCCGGCTTTCTTT.